This is a list of T cell receptor beta chains from one sample in a study of response to subunit inactivated influenza vaccine. TCRdb reprocessed the RT-PCR reads with MiXCR, giving one entry per CDR3 protein. The sample includes about 780,000 distinct CDR3 sequences, around a sixth seen only once; the top ten take approximately 10%. Material: PBMCs from blood, obtained 5 days after vaccination. These TCRs come from a man over 45 who received an inactivated influenza vaccine. Each CDR3 is given with its conserved first and last residue. D genes are given only for firm matches. Clone size is not always given. Where it is, it says once, few, many or a class for expanded clones.

d_gene | j_gene | v_gene | abundance | CDR3aa | CDR3nt
- | TRBJ1-1 | TRBV12-3/TRBV12-4 | - | CASSLFGLDTEAFF | TGTGCCAGCAGTTTGTTTGGTTTGGACACTGAAGCTTTCTTT
- | TRBJ2-7 | TRBV6-5 | - | CASSYTQQVTRYEQYF | TGTGCCAGCAGTTACACGCAGCAGGTCACTCGATACGAGCAGTACTTC
- | TRBJ2-7 | TRBV20-1 | few | CSARTVQYEQYF | TGCAGTGCAAGGACAGTCCAGTACGAGCAGTACTTC
TRBD2 | TRBJ2-1 | TRBV6-2/TRBV6-3 | - | CASSYSAAGVNGEQFF | TGTGCCAGCAGTTACTCGGCAGCGGGAGTCAATGGTGAGCAGTTCTTC
TRBD1 | TRBJ2-5 | TRBV3-1 | - | CASSQVQGAPETQYF | TGTGCCAGCAGCCAAGTCCAGGGGGCACCGGAGACCCAGTACTTC
- | TRBJ2-7 | TRBV5-1 | - | CASSSLDRSYEQYF | TGCGCCAGCAGTAGCCTCGACAGATCCTACGAGCAGTACTTC
- | TRBJ1-6 | TRBV10-3 | few | CAIGGNNSPLHF | TGTGCCATCGGAGGAAATAATTCACCCCTCCACTTT
TRBD2 | TRBJ2-1 | TRBV20-1 | - | CSASPPTSGTYNEQFF | TGCAGTGCTAGTCCTCCTACTAGCGGCACCTACAATGAGCAGTTCTTC
- | TRBJ2-3 | TRBV15 | - | CATSRSLGADTQYF | TGTGCCACCAGCAGGTCCTTGGGGGCGGATACGCAGTATTTT
- | TRBJ2-7 | TRBV12-3/TRBV12-4 | many | CASSLSGRSSYEQYF | TGTGCCAGCAGTTTATCGGGTAGGAGCTCCTACGAGCAGTACTTC
- | TRBJ2-2 | TRBV4-2 | many | CASSPEDSIGTGELFF | TGTGCCAGCAGCCCCGAGGACTCGATTGGCACCGGGGAGCTGTTTTTT
TRBD2 | TRBJ2-3 | TRBV13 | few | CASSPGLGDTDTQYF | TGTGCCAGCAGCCCGGGACTAGGAGACACAGATACGCAGTATTTT
TRBD1 | TRBJ2-1 | TRBV6-2/TRBV6-3 | - | CASSNQGASYNEQFF | TGTGCCAGCAGTAACCAGGGGGCTTCCTACAATGAGCAGTTCTTC
- | TRBJ2-1 | TRBV14 | few | CASSRRDILFNEQFF | TGTGCCAGCAGCCGCCGGGACATCCTTTTTAATGAGCAGTTCTTC
- | TRBJ2-3 | TRBV4-2 | - | CASSQSGRERGDTQYF | TGTGCCAGCAGCCAATCGGGACGGGAGAGGGGAGATACGCAGTATTTT
- | TRBJ2-3 | TRBV20-1 | - | CSASAPMGSTDTQYF | TGCAGTGCTAGTGCGCCTATGGGGTCCACAGATACGCAGTATTTT
- | TRBJ2-5 | TRBV9 | - | CASSVDPENYQETQYF | TGTGCCAGCAGCGTCGATCCGGAGAACTACCAAGAGACCCAGTACTTC
- | TRBJ2-7 | TRBV5-1 | - | CASSLVAGTGKSYEQYF | TGCGCCAGCAGCTTGGTGGCGGGGACGGGCAAATCCTACGAGCAGTACTTC
- | TRBJ2-2 | TRBV19 | - | CASSPNGGSYTGELFF | TGTGCCAGTAGTCCAAACGGGGGAAGTTACACCGGGGAGCTGTTTTTT
TRBD2 | TRBJ2-1 | TRBV12-3/TRBV12-4 | few | CATGLALYNEQFF | TGTGCCACGGGACTAGCGCTCTACAATGAGCAGTTCTTC
- | TRBJ2-5 | TRBV29-1 | - | CSVEEGGRETQYF | TGCAGCGTTGAAGAGGGCGGTCGGGAGACCCAGTACTTC
TRBD2 | TRBJ2-5 | TRBV28 | few | CASSLKLAGAKTQYF | TGTGCCAGCAGTTTAAAACTAGCGGGAGCAAAGACCCAGTACTTC
- | TRBJ2-1 | TRBV11-3 | many | CASSPPGLYNEQFF | TGTGCCAGCAGCCCTCCGGGCCTTTACAATGAGCAGTTCTTC
- | TRBJ2-3 | TRBV6-5 | many | CASSYSHGTDTQYF | TGTGCCAGCAGTTACTCGCACGGGACAGATACGCAGTATTTT
TRBD1 | TRBJ2-1 | TRBV20-1 | many | CSAKTGGQGNEQFF | TGCAGTGCAAAGACAGGGGGCCAGGGAAATGAGCAGTTCTTC
- | TRBJ1-2 | TRBV20-1 | - | CSASRGANYGYTF | TGCAGTGCTAGTCGGGGGGCCAACTATGGCTACACCTTC
TRBD2 | TRBJ2-3 | TRBV27 | - | CATRRGGLNTQYF | TGTGCCACCCGTCGGGGGGGGTTGAATACGCAGTATTTT
TRBD1 | TRBJ2-7 | TRBV12-3/TRBV12-4 | - | CASSFTGAEQYF | TGTGCCAGCAGTTTTACAGGGGCCGAGCAGTACTTC
TRBD1 | TRBJ2-5 | TRBV5-6 | few | CASSTYDRGETQYF | TGTGCCAGCAGCACCTATGACAGGGGGGAGACCCAGTACTTC